These 26 T cell receptor beta chains share one sample of origin, sequenced in a study of cytomegalovirus exposure and HLA in healthy donors. The PCR contained 60 Vbeta and 13 Jbeta primers. Here immunoSEQ multiplex PCR was the method, and the copy in TCRdb shows in-frame clones only, minus some. The top ten hold roughly 1.6% of the sample, which has 150,000 to 200,000 clones, roughly four fifths seen once. The specimen sequenced was PBMCs. All receptors come from a man over 45 in good health and CMV-seronegative.

The rearrangement joins TRBV27 to TRBJ2-1; possible D gene TRBD2, 5 bases. CDR1 and CDR2 (germline): MNHEY, SMNVEV (reference sequence). Between the trimmed V and J ends, which lost 3 bases and 7 bases, there was a span of 16 bases. The CDR3 has 15 residues. Here the CDR3 reads CASSFSFGRRNEQFF. CDR3 in DNA: TGTGCCAGCAGTTTTAGTTTTGGCAGGAGGAATGAGCAGTTCTTC.

The chain carries TRBV6-5 and TRBJ2-7, with D perhaps TRBD1 (5 bases). The V gene lost 6 bases and the J gene lost 2 bases, with 14 bases spanning the gap. Germline CDR1 reads MNHEY; CDR2 reads SVGAGI. This CDR3 has 14 residues. The CDR3 region has the DNA TGTGCCAGCAGGCCTGACAGACAAGCCTACGAGCAGTACTTC. Its protein is CASRPDRQAYEQYF.

The rearrangement uses TRBV30 and TRBJ1-3; D remains unclear. The CDR3 totals 13 residues. With 3 bases removed from V and 0 bases from J, the gap between germline ends came to 6 bases. Germline-derived CDR1 and CDR2 are GTSNPN and SVGIG (reference sequence). CDR3 sequence (DNA): TGTGCCTGGAGCGGGAGCTCTGGAAACACCATATATTTT. Translating it yields CAWSGSSGNTIYF.

The J gene is TRBJ1-3, the V gene TRBV27; D remains unclear. The germline V gene encodes CDR1 MNHEY and CDR2 SMNVEV (reference sequence). V was clipped by 7 bases and J by 2 bases, with 6 bases between them. The length of the CDR3 is 12 residues. Here the CDR3 reads CASMAPGNTIYF. The DNA of the CDR3 is TGTGCCAGCATGGCTCCTGGAAACACCATATATTTT.

V and J are TRBV11-2 and TRBJ2-7, with D maybe TRBD2 (7 bases). V dropped 10 bases and J dropped 4 bases, with 20 bases sitting between them. The germline gives CDR1 SGHAT, CDR2 FQNNGV. CDR3 size: 14 residues. The CDR3 sequence is CATRGRGRKYEQYF. The DNA for the CDR3 is TGTGCCACCCGGGGGCGGGGGAGGAAATACGAGCAGTACTTC.

This clone was seen more than once but under ten times. This chain connects TRBV9 to TRBJ1-2; D may be TRBD1 (6 bases). Germline V gene data show CDR1 as SGDLS and CDR2 as YYNGEE. CDR3 length: 16 residues. Trimming pared 4 bases from V and 1 base from J, leaving 17 bases between. CDR3 nucleotides: TGTGCCAGCAGCCCTCAGGTCGGACAGCTTAACTATGGCTACACCTTC. This translates into CASSPQVGQLNYGYTF.

This chain joins TRBV11-3 and TRBJ2-7; 8 nucleotides agree with TRBD1. The length of the CDR3 is 14 residues. V trimming: 5 bases; J trimming: 5 bases; junction bases outside the gene matches: 8. The germline V gene has CDR1 SGHNT and CDR2 YENEEA. The CDR3 sequence is CASSPRTGKHEQYF. DNA for the CDR3: TGTGCCAGCAGCCCCCGGACAGGGAAACACGAGCAGTACTTC.

The chain uses TRBV6-5 and TRBJ2-7; 7 bases line up with TRBD1. CDR3 size: 13 residues. V gave up 6 bases and J gave up 1 base; unmatched junction bases: 3. Germline CDR1 MNHEY, CDR2 SVGAGI. DNA for the CDR3: TGTGCCAGCAGGACAGGGAAGTCCTACGAGCAGTACTTC. Translation gives CASRTGKSYEQYF.

This chain links TRBV11-2 with TRBJ2-1, with unresolved D. The CDR3 runs 14 residues. Germline lookup yields CDR1 SGHAT and CDR2 FQNNGV. V lost 4 bases and J lost 10, with 17 bases in between. The CDR3 coding sequence is TGTGCCAGCAGCTCACCGACCGGAATAGCAGAGCAGTTCTTC. This codes for CASSSPTGIAEQFF.

This chain joins TRBV10-3 and TRBJ2-3, with D tentatively TRBD1 (5 bases). The CDR3 consists of 13 residues. The V end lost 4 bases, the J end lost 3 bases, and 8 bases lay between the germline ends. Per germline, CDR1 ENHRY and CDR2 SYGVKD. The CDR3 is CAISVRQTDTQYF. The CDR3, as DNA: TGTGCCATCAGTGTGAGACAGACAGATACGCAGTATTTT.

This clone appeared once. The DNA for the CDR3 is TGCGCCAGCAACTCCCCGGAGGGTGAGCAGTACTTC. Amino acids: CASNSPEGEQYF. The genes are TRBV5-1 and TRBJ2-7; D perhaps matches TRBD2 (6 bases). Trimming removed 6 bases at V and 7 bases at J, with 14 bases between. From germline, CDR1 is SGHRS and CDR2 YFSETQ. The CDR3 totals 12 residues.

This clone has only one observation. V gene TRBV29-1 combines with J gene TRBJ2-2; 13 bases match TRBD2. The CDR3 runs to 19 residues. The V segment lost 7 bases and the J segment 1 base; nucleotides outside the gene matches: 15. Germline V gene data show CDR1 as SQVTM and CDR2 as ANQGSEA. This chain's CDR3 is CSALSTLAGGLWNTGELFF. For the CDR3, the DNA is TGCAGCGCCCTCTCCACACTAGCGGGAGGGTTATGGAACACCGGGGAGCTGTTTTTT.

The J gene is TRBJ1-2, the V gene TRBV25-1, with 8 bases lining up with TRBD1. CDR1 is MGHDK, CDR2 SYGVNS, per germline. V was clipped by 6 bases and J by 3 bases; unmatched bases: 6. This CDR3 contains 14 residues. CDR3: CASSDRGYDYGYTF. CDR3 bases: TGTGCCAGCAGCGACAGGGGTTATGACTATGGCTACACCTTC.

V usage is TRBV6-5 and J usage is TRBJ1-5; D is possibly TRBD1 (6 bases). The CDR3 consists of 15 residues. Germline V lookup: CDR1 MNHEY, CDR2 SVGAGI. Trimming took 6 bases from V and 1 from J, leaving 13 bases between them. The CDR3 loop is CASSDRSGSNQPQHF. CDR3 coding DNA: TGTGCCAGCAGCGACAGGAGTGGGAGCAATCAGCCCCAGCATTTT.

The J gene is TRBJ2-7, the V gene TRBV27, with a tentative D call TRBD2 (7 bases). This CDR3 has 15 residues. Germline values: CDR1 MNHEY, CDR2 SMNVEV (reference sequence). Trimming shortened V by 5 bases and J by 6 bases, and 20 bases separated the two germline ends. CDR3: CASSPSTGRGSEQYF. The CDR3 DNA reads TGTGCCAGCAGTCCATCCACAGGGAGGGGCTCCGAGCAGTACTTC.

CDR3 bases: TGCGCCAGCAGCCAAGATATAGACCAGGGCTGGCAGCCCCAGCATTTT. This sequence encodes CASSQDIDQGWQPQHF. V usage is TRBV4-3 and J usage is TRBJ1-5, with D tentatively TRBD1 (5 bases). The germline gives CDR1 LGHNA, CDR2 YSLEER. The ends were cut back, 0 bases at V and 7 bases at J, with 16 bases in the middle. The CDR3 length is 16 residues.

The chain uses TRBV5-1 and TRBJ2-7; TRBD2 matches 8 bases. V shed 0 bases, J shed 3 bases, and the junction held 14 bases outside the gene matches. This CDR3 comprises 18 residues. Germline lookup yields CDR1 SGHRS and CDR2 YFSETQ. CDR3: CASSLGGRGGAPDYEQYF. The DNA for the CDR3 is TGCGCCAGCAGCTTGGGAGGTCGGGGGGGGGCTCCAGACTACGAGCAGTACTTC. Filled out from reference TRBV5-1 and TRBJ2-7, the complete variable domain reads KAGVTQTPRYLIKTRGQQVTLSCSPISGHRSVSWYQQTPGQGLQFLFEYFSETQRNKGNFPGRFSGRQFSNSRSEMNVSTLELGDSALYLCASSLGGRGGAPDYEQYFGPGTRLTVT.

The chain employs TRBV6-5 and TRBJ2-7, with D possibly being TRBD2 (6 bases). The CDR3 is 15 amino acids. Germline-derived CDR1 and CDR2 are MNHEY and SVGAGI. The ends were cut back, 4 bases at V and 2 bases at J, with 15 bases in the middle. This CDR3 is CASSFAPSAPYEQYF. The CDR3 DNA sequence: TGTGCCAGCAGTTTTGCTCCTAGCGCACCCTACGAGCAGTACTTC.

The chain combines TRBV30 with TRBJ2-5; perhaps TRBD2 as D (5 bases). V was trimmed by 3 bases and J by 5 bases, leaving 13 bases between them. In germline, CDR1 is GTSNPN, CDR2 SVGIG (reference sequence). This CDR3 comprises 13 residues. CDR3 bases: TGTGCCTGGAGGGGAGACGTTAGGGAGACCCAGTACTTC. It is translated as CAWRGDVRETQYF.

The rearrangement joins TRBV7-6 to TRBJ2-3; no clear D gene. V lost 2 bases and J lost 11, with 11 bases in between. Germline V gives CDR1 SGHVS, CDR2 FNYEAQ. The CDR3 runs to 12 residues. CDR3 DNA: TGTGCCAGCAGCTTATTCTATGAGGAGCAGTATTTT. This sequence encodes CASSLFYEEQYF. Combining the CDR3 with reference TRBV7-6 and TRBJ2-3 gives the whole variable domain GAGVSQSPRYKVTKRGQDVALRCDPISGHVSLYWYRQALGQGPEFLTYFNYEAQQDKSGLPNDRFSAERPEGSISTLTIQRTEQRDSAMYRCASSLFYEEQYFGPGTRLTVL.

This rearrangement joins TRBV29-1 to TRBJ2-7, with a possible D match to TRBD2 (5 bases). The length of the CDR3 is 11 residues. CDR1 and CDR2 (germline): SQVTM, ANQGSEA. V shed 3 bases and J shed 5 bases, with 8 bases lying between them. Here the CDR3 reads CSVDGVHEQYF. The CDR3, as DNA: TGCAGCGTTGACGGGGTCCACGAGCAGTACTTC.

This clone was recorded once. The V call is TRBV7-9, the J call TRBJ2-7; no reliable D call. Trimming left V 1 base short and J 2 bases short, with 9 bases between. This CDR3 has 14 residues. In germline, CDR1 is SEHNR, CDR2 FQNEAQ (reference sequence). CDR3 in amino acids: CASSLGATTYEQYF. The DNA for the CDR3 is TGTGCCAGCAGCTTAGGGGCTACGACCTACGAGCAGTACTTC.

The chain links TRBV7-6 to TRBJ1-2, with a weak D call TRBD1 (6 bases). The germline gives CDR1 SGHVS, CDR2 FNYEAQ. Trimming took 3 bases from V and 8 from J, leaving 28 bases between them. CDR3 size: 18 residues. The CDR3 loop reads CASSLGAPTQNIPRGYTF. The CDR3 coding sequence is TGTGCCAGCAGCTTGGGGGCGCCCACGCAAAATATCCCTCGGGGCTACACCTTC.

The chain recombines TRBV6-5 with TRBJ2-3, with 9 nucleotides matching TRBD2. Germline CDR1 MNHEY, CDR2 SVGAGI. V dropped 1 base and J dropped 0; count of bases not matched to a gene: 2. The CDR3 extends over 16 amino acids. CDR3 sequence reads: CASSYLAGASTDTQYF. DNA for the CDR3: TGTGCCAGCAGTTACTTAGCGGGGGCTAGCACAGATACGCAGTATTTT.

This clone was found once. This chain uses TRBV18 with TRBJ2-5; a weak D match, TRBD1 (6 bases). Trimming removed 3 bases from V and 1 base from J, with 6 bases in between. The CDR3 is 13 residues long. Germline V gene data show CDR1 as KGHSH and CDR2 as LQKENI. The CDR3 sequence is CASSPGAQETQYF. The DNA of the CDR3 is TGTGCCAGCTCACCGGGGGCCCAAGAGACCCAGTACTTC.

V gene TRBV5-4 combines with J gene TRBJ2-3; 11 nucleotides match TRBD2. Germline assignment: CDR1 SGHNT and CDR2 YYREEE (reference sequence). There are 16 residues in the CDR3. With 3 bases clipped from V and 5 bases from J, the junction kept 8 bases outside the gene matches. CDR3 in amino acids: CASSSLTSGSVDTQYF. In nucleotides, the CDR3 is TGTGCCAGCAGCTCCCTCACTAGCGGGAGTGTAGATACGCAGTATTTT.